This T cell receptor beta chain comes out of a study of T cells in Graves' hyperthyroidism and ophthalmopathy. Overall study results and limits: Blood also held most thyroid clonotypes expanded beyond 0.001.

About this clonotype: The antigen remains undetermined.

The CDR3 is made up of 15 amino acids. V was clipped by 7 bases and J by 5 bases, with 17 bases between them. Germline V gene data show CDR1 as MNHNS and CDR2 as SASEGT. Researchers barred patients who had uncontrolled infection, other autoimmune disease, pregnancy or lactation. Orbital computed tomography, thyroid ultrasound, serum thyroxine and TRAb, and clinical symptoms together informed the diagnoses. RNA transcripts provided the source from which TCR beta CDR3 regions were amplified. The HTBI primer set served for first-round RT-PCR of the TCR CDR3. Using its own MiXCR run on the multiplex PCR reads, TCRdb lists one record per CDR3 protein. The sample lists some 270,000 distinct CDR3 sequences; around 15% were seen once.

The sequence was collected from a woman in her 40s with Graves' hyperthyroidism. The chain recombines TRBV6-1 with TRBJ1-4; weak D call: TRBD1 (6 bases). Source material: blood. CDR3 residues: CASTIMDRQNEKLFF. The DNA for the CDR3 is TGTGCCAGCACAATAATGGACAGACAAAATGAAAAACTGTTTTTT.